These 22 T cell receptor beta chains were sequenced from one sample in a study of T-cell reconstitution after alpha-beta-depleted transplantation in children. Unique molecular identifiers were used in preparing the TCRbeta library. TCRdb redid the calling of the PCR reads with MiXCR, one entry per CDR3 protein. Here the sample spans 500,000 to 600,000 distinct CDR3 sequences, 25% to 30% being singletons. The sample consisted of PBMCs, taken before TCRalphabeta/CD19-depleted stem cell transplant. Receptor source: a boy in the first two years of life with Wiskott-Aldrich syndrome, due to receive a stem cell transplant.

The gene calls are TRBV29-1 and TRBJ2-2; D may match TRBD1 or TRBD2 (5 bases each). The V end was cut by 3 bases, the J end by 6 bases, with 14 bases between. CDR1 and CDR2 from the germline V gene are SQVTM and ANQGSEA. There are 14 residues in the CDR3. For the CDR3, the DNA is TGCAGCGTTGATGGGGGAATAGGCGCCGGGGAGCTGTTTTTT. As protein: CSVDGGIGAGELFF.

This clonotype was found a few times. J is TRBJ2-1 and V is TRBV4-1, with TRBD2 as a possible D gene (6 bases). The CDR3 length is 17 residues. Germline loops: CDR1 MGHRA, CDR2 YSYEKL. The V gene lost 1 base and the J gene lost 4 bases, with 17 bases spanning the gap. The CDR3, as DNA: TGCGCCAGCAGCCAAGTCTCCGCGGGACTCCTATACAATGAGCAGTTCTTC. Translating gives CASSQVSAGLLYNEQFF.

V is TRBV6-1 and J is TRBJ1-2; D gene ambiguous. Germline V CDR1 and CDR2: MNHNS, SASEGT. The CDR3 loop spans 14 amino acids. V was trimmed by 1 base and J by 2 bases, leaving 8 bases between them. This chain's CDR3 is CASSEGTDNYGYTF. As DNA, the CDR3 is TGTGCCAGCAGTGAAGGAACAGACAACTATGGCTACACCTTC.

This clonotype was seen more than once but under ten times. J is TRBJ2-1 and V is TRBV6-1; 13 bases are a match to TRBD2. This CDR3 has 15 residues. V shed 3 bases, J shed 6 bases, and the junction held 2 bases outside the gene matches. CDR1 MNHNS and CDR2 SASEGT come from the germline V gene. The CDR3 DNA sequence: TGTGCCAGCAGTGAGACTAGCGGGAGGCCCAATGAGCAGTTCTTC. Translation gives CASSETSGRPNEQFF.

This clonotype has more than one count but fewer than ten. CDR3 sequence (DNA): TGCGCCAGCAGCCTTGCGGACCCTAATGAAAAACTGTTTTTT. Translating gives CASSLADPNEKLFF. The V gene is TRBV5-1, the J gene TRBJ1-4; D is undetermined. V was trimmed by 4 bases and J by 3 bases, leaving 10 bases between them. Germline V lookup: CDR1 SGHRS, CDR2 YFSETQ. CDR3 size: 14 residues.

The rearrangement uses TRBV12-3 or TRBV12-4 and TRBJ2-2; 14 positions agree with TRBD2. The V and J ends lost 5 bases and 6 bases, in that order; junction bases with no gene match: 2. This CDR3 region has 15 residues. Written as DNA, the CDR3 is TGTGCCAGCAGTCCGACTAGCGGGAGGGCCGGGGAGCTGTTTTTT. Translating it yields CASSPTSGRAGELFF.

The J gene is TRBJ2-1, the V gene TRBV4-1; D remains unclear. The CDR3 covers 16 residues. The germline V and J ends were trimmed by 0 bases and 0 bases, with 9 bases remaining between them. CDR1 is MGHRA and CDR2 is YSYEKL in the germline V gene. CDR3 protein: CASSQDRLGSYNEQFF. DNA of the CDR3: TGCGCCAGCAGCCAAGATCGGCTAGGCTCCTACAATGAGCAGTTCTTC.

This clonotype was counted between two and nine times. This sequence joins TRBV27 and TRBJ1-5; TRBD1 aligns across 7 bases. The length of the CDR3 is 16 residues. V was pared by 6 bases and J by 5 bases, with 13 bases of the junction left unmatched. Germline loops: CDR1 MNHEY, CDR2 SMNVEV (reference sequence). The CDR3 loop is CASSPLQGRYDQPQHF. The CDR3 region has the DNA TGTGCCAGCAGCCCGTTACAGGGGAGGTATGATCAGCCCCAGCATTTT.

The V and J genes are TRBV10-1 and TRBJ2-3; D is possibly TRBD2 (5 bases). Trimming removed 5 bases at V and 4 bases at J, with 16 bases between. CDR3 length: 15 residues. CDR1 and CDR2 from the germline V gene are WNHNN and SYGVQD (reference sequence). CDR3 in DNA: TGCGCCAGCAGTCTAGGGAGAGGCTTATCAGATACGCAGTATTTT. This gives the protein CASSLGRGLSDTQYF.

CDR3 coding DNA: TGTGCCACCAGTGATTTGCGCTGGACAGGGGCCCCTCAAGAGACCCAGTACTTC. This encodes CATSDLRWTGAPQETQYF. The chain has TRBV24-1 and TRBJ2-5; 9 nucleotides align to TRBD1. The CDR3 length is 18 residues. V gave up 0 bases and J gave up 2 bases; unmatched junction bases: 9. Germline loops: CDR1 KGHDR, CDR2 SFDVKD.

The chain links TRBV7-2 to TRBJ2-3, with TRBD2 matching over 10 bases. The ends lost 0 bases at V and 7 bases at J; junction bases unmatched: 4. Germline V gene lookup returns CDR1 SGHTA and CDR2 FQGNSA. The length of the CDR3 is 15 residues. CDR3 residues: CASSLAFSGRYTQYF. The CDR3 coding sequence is TGTGCCAGCAGCTTAGCCTTTAGCGGGAGGTATACGCAGTATTTT.

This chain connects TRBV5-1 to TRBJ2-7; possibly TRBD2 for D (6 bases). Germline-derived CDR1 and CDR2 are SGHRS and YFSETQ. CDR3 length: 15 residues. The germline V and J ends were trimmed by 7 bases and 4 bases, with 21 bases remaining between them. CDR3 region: CASRRDPVWRYEQYF. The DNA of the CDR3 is TGCGCCAGCCGGCGGGACCCCGTTTGGAGATACGAGCAGTACTTC.

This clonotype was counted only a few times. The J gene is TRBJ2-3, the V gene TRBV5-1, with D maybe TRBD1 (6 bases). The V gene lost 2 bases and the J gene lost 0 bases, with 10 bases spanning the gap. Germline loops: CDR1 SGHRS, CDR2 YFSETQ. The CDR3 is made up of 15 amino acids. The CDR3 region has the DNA TGCGCCAGCAGCTTTAGGGGGTCTAGCACAGATACGCAGTATTTT. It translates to CASSFRGSSTDTQYF.

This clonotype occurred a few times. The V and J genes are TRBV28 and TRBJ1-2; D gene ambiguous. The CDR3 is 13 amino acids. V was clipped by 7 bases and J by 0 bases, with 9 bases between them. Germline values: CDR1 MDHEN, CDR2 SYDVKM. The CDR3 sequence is CASTKGTNYGYTF. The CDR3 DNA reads TGTGCCAGCACCAAGGGTACTAACTATGGCTACACCTTC.

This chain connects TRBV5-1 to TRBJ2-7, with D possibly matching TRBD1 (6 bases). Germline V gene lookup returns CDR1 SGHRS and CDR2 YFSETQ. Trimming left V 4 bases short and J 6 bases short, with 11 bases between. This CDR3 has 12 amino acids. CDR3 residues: CASSQGTGEQYF. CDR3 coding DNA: TGCGCCAGCAGCCAGGGGACGGGCGAGCAGTACTTC.

The CDR3 bases are TGCAGTGCTAGAGATTTCATGGCGGGCATCTCCTACGAGCAGTACTTC. It is translated as CSARDFMAGISYEQYF. The rearrangement links TRBV20-1 to TRBJ2-7, with D perhaps matching TRBD2 (5 bases). The length of the CDR3 is 16 residues. With 0 bases removed from V and 0 bases from J, the gap between germline ends came to 15 bases. From germline, CDR1 is DFQATT and CDR2 SNEGSKA (reference sequence).

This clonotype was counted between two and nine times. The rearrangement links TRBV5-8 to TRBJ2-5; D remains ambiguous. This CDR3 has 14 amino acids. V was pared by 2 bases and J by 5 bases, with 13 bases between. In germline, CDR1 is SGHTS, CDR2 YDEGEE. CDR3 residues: CASSLWGFGETQYF. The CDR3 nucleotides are TGTGCCAGCAGCTTATGGGGATTCGGGGAGACCCAGTACTTC.

The CDR3 protein is CASSLDSGDYNEQFF. The CDR3 nucleotides read TGCGCCAGCAGCTTGGACAGCGGAGATTACAATGAGCAGTTCTTC. V gene TRBV5-1 combines with J gene TRBJ2-1, with D tentatively TRBD2 (5 bases). In germline, CDR1 is SGHRS, CDR2 YFSETQ. Between the trimmed V and J ends, which lost 0 bases and 4 bases, there was a span of 11 bases. The CDR3 contains 15 residues.

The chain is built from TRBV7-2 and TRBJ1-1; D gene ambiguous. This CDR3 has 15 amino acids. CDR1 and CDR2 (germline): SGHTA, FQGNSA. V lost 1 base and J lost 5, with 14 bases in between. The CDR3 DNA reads TGTGCCAGCAGCTTAGAGCCCGTAAGAAATACTGAAGCTTTCTTT. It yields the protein CASSLEPVRNTEAFF.

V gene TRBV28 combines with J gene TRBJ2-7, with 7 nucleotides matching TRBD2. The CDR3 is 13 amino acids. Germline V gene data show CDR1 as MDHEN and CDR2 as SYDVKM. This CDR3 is CAGTAPGGHEQYF. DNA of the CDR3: TGTGCGGGGACGGCCCCGGGGGGTCACGAGCAGTACTTC. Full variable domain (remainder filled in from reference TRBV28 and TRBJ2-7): DVKVTQSSRYLVKRTGEKVFLECVQDMDHENMFWYRQDPGLGLRLIYFSYDVKMKEKGDIPEGYSVSREKKERFSLILESASTNQTSMYLCAGTAPGGHEQYFGPGTRLTVT.

The CDR3 nucleotides read TGTGCCAGCCGCAAGGACAGGGGATTCGGCTACGAGCAGTACTTC. It encodes CASRKDRGFGYEQYF. The chain combines TRBV10-3 with TRBJ2-7, with 9 nucleotides matching TRBD1. CDR1 ENHRY and CDR2 SYGVKD come from the germline V gene. The J segment lost 3 bases and the V segment lost 10 bases, leaving 13 bases of the junction unmatched. The CDR3 runs to 15 residues.

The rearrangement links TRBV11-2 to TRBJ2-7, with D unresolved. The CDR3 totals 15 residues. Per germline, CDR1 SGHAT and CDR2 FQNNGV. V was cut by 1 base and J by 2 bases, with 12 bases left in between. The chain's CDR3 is CASSLVRGIPYEQYF. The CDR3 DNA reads TGTGCCAGCAGCTTAGTCCGCGGAATACCCTACGAGCAGTACTTC.